This T cell receptor (beta chain) was captured by sequencing in a study of T cell repertoires in cytomegalovirus infection. TCRdb used MiXCR to reprocess the reads, holding one entry per CDR3 protein. The table lists fewer than 850,000 distinct CDR3 sequences, just under 30% of them singletons. Germline assignment: CDR1 SGHVS and CDR2 FQNEAQ. There are 14 residues in the CDR3. The V gene end was trimmed by 4 bases and the J gene end by 5 bases; junction bases not matched to a gene: 5. General observations from the study: The response measured ex vivo was dominated by TCR beta clonotypes (HLA-C-restricted and CMV-specific).

This clonotype has only a few counts. What it binds is unknown. The sample in question was cultured CD8+ T cells from PBMCs, obtained from culture after CMV antigen stimulation. This TCR came from a human donor in good health (CMV status not recorded). Some clones in this sample may be carry-over from other donors' samples. V usage is TRBV7-8 and J usage is TRBJ2-7; 10 positions match TRBD1. The CDR3 sequence is CASSSGTGVNEQYF. For the CDR3, the DNA is TGTGCCAGCAGCTCAGGGACAGGGGTTAACGAGCAGTACTTC. Complete variable domain (other parts from reference TRBV7-8 and TRBJ2-7): GAGVSQSPRYKVAKRGQDVALRCDPISGHVSLFWYQQALGQGPEFLTYFQNEAQLDKSGLPSDRFFAERPEGSVSTLKIQRTQQEDSAVYLCASSSGTGVNEQYFGPGTRLTVT.